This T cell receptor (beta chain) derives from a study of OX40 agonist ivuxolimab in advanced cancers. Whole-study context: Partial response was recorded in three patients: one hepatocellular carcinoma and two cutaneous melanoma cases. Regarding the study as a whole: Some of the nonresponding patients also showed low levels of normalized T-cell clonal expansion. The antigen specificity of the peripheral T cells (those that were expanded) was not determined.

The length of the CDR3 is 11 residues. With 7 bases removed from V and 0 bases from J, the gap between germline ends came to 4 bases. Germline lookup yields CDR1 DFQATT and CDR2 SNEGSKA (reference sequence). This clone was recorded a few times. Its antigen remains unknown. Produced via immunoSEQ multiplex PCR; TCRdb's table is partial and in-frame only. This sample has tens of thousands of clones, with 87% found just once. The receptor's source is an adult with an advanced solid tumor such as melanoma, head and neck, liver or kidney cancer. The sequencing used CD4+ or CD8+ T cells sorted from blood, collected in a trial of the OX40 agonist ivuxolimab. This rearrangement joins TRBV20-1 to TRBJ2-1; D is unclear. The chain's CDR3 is CSVSSYNEQFF. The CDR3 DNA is TGCAGTGTCAGCTCCTACAATGAGCAGTTCTTC.